These 22 T cell receptor beta chains were sequenced from one sample in a study of OX40 agonist ivuxolimab in advanced cancers. Sequencing was performed with immunoSEQ multiplex PCR; in TCRdb, only in-frame clones are kept and a portion is missing. This table has 43,000 or so clones, 70% to 90% appearing once. This sample comprised CD4+ or CD8+ T cells sorted from blood, obtained in a trial of the OX40 agonist ivuxolimab. All receptors derive from an adult with an advanced solid tumor such as melanoma, head and neck, liver or kidney cancer.

The V gene is TRBV10-3, the J gene TRBJ2-7, with D unclear. CDR3 length: 17 residues. The ends were cut back, 0 bases at V and 1 base at J, with 16 bases in the middle. From germline, CDR1 is ENHRY and CDR2 SYGVKD. CDR3: CAISESPLQGISYEQYF. The CDR3 DNA is TGTGCCATCAGTGAGTCCCCCTTACAAGGGATTTCCTACGAGCAGTACTTC.

The table lists this clone with a count of one. This chain connects TRBV5-5 to TRBJ1-4; 7 positions agree with TRBD1. From germline, CDR1 is SGHKS and CDR2 YYEKEE (reference sequence). The ends lost 4 bases at V and 2 bases at J; junction bases unmatched: 5. CDR3 length: 15 residues. This CDR3 is CASSLGTVTNEKLFF. The DNA for the CDR3 is TGTGCCAGCAGCCTGGGGACAGTGACTAATGAAAAACTGTTTTTT.

V and J are TRBV6-6 and TRBJ2-7; 7 nucleotides match TRBD2. The CDR3 has 13 amino acids. The germline V gene has CDR1 MNHNY and CDR2 SVGAGI (reference sequence). J lost 3 bases, V lost 7 bases, and 6 bases had no gene match. The CDR3: CASTPGRYYEQYF. CDR3 nucleotide sequence: TGTGCCAGCACCCCCGGGAGGTACTACGAGCAGTACTTC.

This chain joins TRBV5-1 and TRBJ2-5; D unclear. V was shortened by 3 bases and J by 0 bases, with 3 bases between the two germline ends. This CDR3 has 12 residues. The germline CDR1 and CDR2 sequences are SGHRS and YFSETQ. Written as DNA, the CDR3 is TGCGCCAGCAGCTACTACCAAGAGACCCAGTACTTC. Translating it yields CASSYYQETQYF.

V and J are TRBV10-1 and TRBJ2-7; D gene uncertain. V shed 4 bases and J shed 1 base, with 8 bases lying between them. Per germline, CDR1 WNHNN and CDR2 SYGVQD (reference sequence). The CDR3 has 13 residues. CDR3: CASSAGGSYEQYF. The CDR3 region has the DNA TGCGCCAGCAGTGCCGGCGGTTCCTACGAGCAGTACTTC.

The chain uses TRBV5-4 and TRBJ1-1; TRBD1 matches 7 bases. J was trimmed by 4 bases and V by 5 bases; bases with no gene match: 2. This CDR3 has 12 amino acids. CDR1 is SGHNT, CDR2 YYREEE, per germline (reference sequence). DNA of the CDR3: TGTGCCAGCAGTCGGGACAGCACTGAAGCTTTCTTT. It translates to CASSRDSTEAFF.

The V and J genes are TRBV6-5 and TRBJ1-5, with D hard to call. V lost 0 bases, J lost 6 bases, and 12 bases lay in between. Germline lookup yields CDR1 MNHEY and CDR2 SVGAGI. The CDR3 length is 15 residues. CDR3 nucleotides: TGTGCCAGCAGTTACTCTTCGGCAGTGGGTCAGCCCCAGCATTTT. Encoded protein: CASSYSSAVGQPQHF.

The chain couples TRBV7-2 to TRBJ2-7, with 10 nucleotides matching TRBD1. Losses at the gene ends were 4 bases for V and 2 bases for J; bases not matched to a gene: 5. In germline, CDR1 is SGHTA, CDR2 FQGNSA. CDR3 length equals 15 residues. The CDR3 spells CASSSRGQGTYEQYF. In DNA form, the CDR3 reads TGTGCCAGCAGCTCAAGGGGACAGGGGACCTACGAGCAGTACTTC.

V usage is TRBV11-3 and J usage is TRBJ2-7; D tentatively reads TRBD1 or TRBD2 (6 bases each). The CDR3 totals 15 residues. V was trimmed by 3 bases and J by 5 bases, leaving 17 bases between them. Germline V gene lookup returns CDR1 SGHNT and CDR2 YENEEA. The CDR3 DNA reads TGTGCCAGCAGCTTGGGGGGCCAGGAAGAGGACGAGCAGTACTTC. Translating it yields CASSLGGQEEDEQYF.

A word on this clone: The junction differs from germline at one of its ends, possibly a read error. The J gene is TRBJ1-5, the V gene TRBV6-1; D gene ambiguous. This CDR3 comprises 12 residues. Germline V CDR1 and CDR2: MNHNS, SASEGT. The CDR3 region is CASVVGNQLQHF. The CDR3 DNA sequence: TGTGCCAGCGTGGTAGGCAATCAGCTCCAGCATTTT.

This clone has a single count. The genes are TRBV7-3 and TRBJ2-1; D is perhaps TRBD1 (9 bases). Trimming stripped 4 bases from V and 6 bases from J, with 16 bases between. CDR1 SGHTA and CDR2 FQGTGA come from the germline V gene. CDR3 length: 15 amino acids. The CDR3 loop reads CASSSQGAGGNEQFF. DNA of the CDR3: TGTGCCAGCAGCTCACAGGGGGCGGGAGGCAATGAGCAGTTCTTC.

The rearrangement links TRBV7-3 to TRBJ2-3, with 10 bases identical to TRBD1. The CDR3 sequence is 15 residues long. V trimming: 1 base; J trimming: 3 bases; junction bases outside the gene matches: 1. CDR1 SGHTA and CDR2 FQGTGA come from the germline V gene. The CDR3 DNA sequence: TGTGCCAGCAGCTTAAGGGACAGGGGAACAGATACGCAGTATTTT. Translated: CASSLRDRGTDTQYF. Filled out from reference TRBV7-3 and TRBJ2-3, the complete variable domain reads GAGVSQTPSNKVTEKGKYVELRCDPISGHTALYWYRQSLGQGPEFLIYFQGTGAADDSGLPNDRFFAVRPEGSVSTLKIQRTERGDSAVYLCASSLRDRGTDTQYFGPGTRLTVL.

In DNA form, the CDR3 reads TGCGCCAGCAGCAGGTCGTCGGCCGACGAGTCCTACGAGCAGTACTTC. Protein sequence: CASSRSSADESYEQYF. V and J are TRBV5-1 and TRBJ2-7; unclear D gene. V lost 4 bases and J 1 base, leaving 18 bases between the germline ends. The CDR3 runs 16 residues. Germline CDR1 SGHRS, CDR2 YFSETQ.

J is TRBJ2-3 and V is TRBV27; weak D call: TRBD2 (5 bases). Germline CDR1 reads MNHEY; CDR2 reads SMNVEV (reference sequence). The V end was cut by 8 bases, the J end by 3 bases, with 21 bases between. CDR3 size: 16 residues. The CDR3 loop reads CASGPYGLQGTDTQYF. In DNA form, the CDR3 reads TGTGCCAGCGGGCCATATGGACTTCAAGGGACAGATACGCAGTATTTT.

V usage is TRBV19 and J usage is TRBJ2-7; no firm D call. Trimming cost V 3 bases and J 0 bases, with 9 bases left between them. Germline assignment: CDR1 LNHDA and CDR2 SQIVND (reference sequence). This CDR3 comprises 14 residues. The CDR3 region has the DNA TGTGCCAGTAGTATCGGGTTGAGCTCCTACGAGCAGTACTTC. It specifies CASSIGLSSYEQYF.

This chain connects TRBV13 to TRBJ2-5, with a possible D match to TRBD1 (5 bases). Trimming took off 2 bases at V and 3 bases at J, with 13 bases between the two ends. The CDR3 consists of 15 residues. Germline CDR1 and CDR2: PRHDT and FYEKMQ (reference sequence). The CDR3 sequence: CASSLQGNWEETQYF. The CDR3 nucleotides read TGTGCCAGCAGCTTACAGGGAAATTGGGAAGAGACCCAGTACTTC.

The V gene is TRBV7-3, the J gene TRBJ2-1; TRBD2 is a possible D gene (6 bases). Germline V gene lookup returns CDR1 SGHTA and CDR2 FQGTGA. The CDR3 spans 16 residues. V lost 4 bases, J lost 0 bases, and 13 bases lay in between. CDR3 nucleotide sequence: TGTGCCAGCAGCTCCTCGGGGCGGGGCTCCTACAATGAGCAGTTCTTC. Protein: CASSSSGRGSYNEQFF.

The rearrangement joins TRBV7-2 to TRBJ2-1; weak D call: TRBD1 (6 bases). Trimming cost V 2 bases and J 7 bases, with 12 bases left between them. CDR1 is SGHTA and CDR2 is FQGNSA in the germline V gene. The CDR3 loop spans 14 amino acids. The CDR3 nucleotides are TGTGCCAGCAGCTTACCCAGGGGCCGGAATGAGCAGTTCTTC. Its protein product is CASSLPRGRNEQFF.

The chain is built from TRBV10-3 and TRBJ2-1; D is ambiguous. The CDR3 extends over 13 amino acids. CDR1 and CDR2 from the germline V gene are ENHRY and SYGVKD. V was clipped by 10 bases and J by 0 bases, with 10 bases between them. DNA of the CDR3: TGTGCCACCGGCTTTAGCTCCTACAATGAGCAGTTCTTC. It yields the protein CATGFSSYNEQFF.

This chain links TRBV4-2 with TRBJ2-1, with 13 bases fitting TRBD2. Trimming cost V 4 bases and J 5 bases; bases outside gene matches: 8. In germline, CDR1 is LGHNA, CDR2 YNFKEQ. The CDR3 has 17 residues. CDR3 loop: CASSLHPGTSGDNEQFF. In DNA form, the CDR3 reads TGTGCCAGCAGCCTACACCCCGGGACTAGCGGGGACAATGAGCAGTTCTTC.

The chain recombines TRBV14 with TRBJ1-2; tentatively, D is TRBD1 (6 bases). CDR1 is SGHDN and CDR2 is FVKESK in the germline V gene. V dropped 5 bases and J dropped 5 bases, with 12 bases sitting between them. The CDR3 has 13 residues. Written as DNA, the CDR3 is TGTGCCAGCAGCTCCGGGACACATTATGGCTACACCTTC. Amino acid sequence: CASSSGTHYGYTF.

The rearrangement links TRBV11-2 to TRBJ1-5; D is ambiguous. The germline V gene has CDR1 SGHAT and CDR2 FQNNGV. This CDR3 contains 14 residues. The V end was cut by 1 base, the J end by 7 bases, with 11 bases between. The CDR3 DNA is TGTGCCAGCAGCTTAGTTGGAGGAGGACAGCCCCAGCATTTT. Translation: CASSLVGGGQPQHF.